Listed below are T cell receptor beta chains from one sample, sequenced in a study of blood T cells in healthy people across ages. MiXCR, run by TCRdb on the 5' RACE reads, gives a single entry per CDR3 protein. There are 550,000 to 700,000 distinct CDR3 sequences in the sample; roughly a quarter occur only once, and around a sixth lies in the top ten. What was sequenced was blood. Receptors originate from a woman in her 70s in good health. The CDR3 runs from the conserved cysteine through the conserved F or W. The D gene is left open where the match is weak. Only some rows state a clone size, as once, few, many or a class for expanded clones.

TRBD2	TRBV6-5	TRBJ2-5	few	CASSYSVAGGWETQYF	TGTGCCAGCAGTTACTCGGTAGCGGGGGGCTGGGAGACCCAGTACTTC
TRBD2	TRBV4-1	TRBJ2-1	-	CASSQSGGRYNEQFF	TGCGCCAGCAGCCAAAGCGGGGGAAGGTACAATGAGCAGTTCTTC
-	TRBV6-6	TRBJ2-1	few	CASSHGRMSYNEQFF	TGTGCCAGCAGCCACGGAAGGATGTCCTACAATGAGCAGTTCTTC
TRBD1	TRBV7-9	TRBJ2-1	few	CASSLETGGMSNEQFF	TGTGCCAGCAGCTTAGAGACAGGGGGAATGTCCAATGAGCAGTTCTTC
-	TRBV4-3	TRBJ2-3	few	CAGSQESNYPF	TGCGCCGGCAGCCAAGAATCTAATTATCCGTTT
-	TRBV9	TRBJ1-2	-	CASTGVYGYTF	TGTGCCAGCACTGGTGTCTATGGCTACACCTTC
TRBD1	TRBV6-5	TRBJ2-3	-	CASSYSPWSGTGVDTQYF	TGTGCCAGCAGTTATTCTCCCTGGAGCGGGACAGGGGTCGATACGCAGTATTTT
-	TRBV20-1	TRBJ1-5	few	CSAAPWGNQPQHF	TGCAGTGCTGCGCCGTGGGGCAATCAGCCCCAGCATTTT
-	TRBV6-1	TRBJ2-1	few	CASSALRAGFHEQFF	TGTGCCAGCAGTGCTCTCCGGGCAGGGTTTCATGAGCAGTTCTTC
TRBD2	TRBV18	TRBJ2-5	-	CASSGGFFETQYF	TGTGCCAGCTCCGGGGGGTTCTTTGAGACCCAGTACTTC
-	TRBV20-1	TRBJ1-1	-	CSKRGNTEAFF	TGCTCCAAGAGGGGGAACACTGAAGCTTTCTTT
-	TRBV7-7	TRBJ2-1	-	CASSQGGFNEQFF	TGTGCTAGCAGCCAGGGGGGGTTTAATGAGCAGTTCTTC
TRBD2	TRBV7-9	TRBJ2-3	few	CASSLGGSGRTDTQYF	TGTGCCAGCAGCTTAGGAGGTAGCGGGCGCACAGATACGCAGTATTTT
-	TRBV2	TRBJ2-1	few	CASSLTGDEQFF	TGTGCCAGCAGTCTGACGGGGGATGAGCAGTTCTTC
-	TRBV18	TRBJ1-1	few	CASSPNTGPEAFF	TGTGCCAGCTCGCCGAATACAGGGCCTGAAGCTTTCTTT
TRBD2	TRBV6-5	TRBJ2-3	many	CASESSGGTQYF	TGTGCCAGCGAGTCCTCGGGGGGTACGCAGTATTTT
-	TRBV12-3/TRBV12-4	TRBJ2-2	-	CASSRDLTGELFF	TGTGCCAGCAGTAGGGACTTAACCGGGGAGCTGTTTTTT
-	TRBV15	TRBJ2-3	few	CATRDRKGTDTQYF	TGTGCCACCCGCGATCGGAAAGGGACAGATACGCAGTATTTT
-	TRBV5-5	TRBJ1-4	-	CASSFSSEKLFF	TGTGCCAGCAGCTTTAGTAGTGAAAAACTGTTTTTT
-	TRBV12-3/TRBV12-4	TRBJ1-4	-	CASWKPAAGEELFF	TGTGCCAGCTGGAAACCCGCGGCGGGGGAAGAACTGTTTTTT
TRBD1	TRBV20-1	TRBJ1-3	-	CSASNRGGNTIYF	TGCAGTGCTTCAAACAGGGGTGGGAACACCATATATTTT
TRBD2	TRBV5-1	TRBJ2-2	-	CASSRGEKWAGELFF	TGCGCCAGCAGCCGGGGGGAAAAGTGGGCCGGGGAGCTGTTTTTT
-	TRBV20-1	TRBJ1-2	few	CSARRQGGDGYTF	TGCAGTGCTAGACGCCAGGGAGGGGATGGCTACACCTTC
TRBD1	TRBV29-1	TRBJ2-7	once	CSVGNTAGQGINEQYF	TGCAGCGTCGGTAACACCGCGGGACAGGGTATCAACGAGCAGTACTTC
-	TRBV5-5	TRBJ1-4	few	CASSLVQLNEKLFF	TGTGCCAGCAGCTTGGTACAGCTTAATGAAAAACTGTTTTTT
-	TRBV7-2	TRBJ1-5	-	CASSSWGKGNQPQHF	TGTGCCAGCAGCTCCTGGGGGAAAGGCAATCAGCCCCAGCATTTT
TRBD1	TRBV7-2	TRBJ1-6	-	CASSPRTGGSPLHF	TGTGCCAGCAGCCCACGGACAGGGGGTTCACCCCTCCACTTT
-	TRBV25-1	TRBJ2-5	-	CASSVYRGGMETQYF	TGTGCCAGCAGTGTATACAGGGGAGGAATGGAGACTCAGTACTTC
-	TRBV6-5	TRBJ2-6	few	CASSYSTGTGSSGANVLTF	TGTGCCAGCAGTTACTCTACTGGGACGGGGAGCTCTGGGGCCAACGTCCTGACTTTC
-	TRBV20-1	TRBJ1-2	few	CSASSALLYGYTF	TGCAGTGCTAGTTCCGCTCTCCTTTATGGCTACACCTTC
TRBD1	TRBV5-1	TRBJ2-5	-	CASRLGQGGQETQYF	TGCGCCAGCAGATTGGGACAGGGGGGTCAAGAGACCCAGTACTTC
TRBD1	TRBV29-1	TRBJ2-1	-	CSVVDRDRGYNEQFF	TGCAGCGTTGTAGACCGGGACAGGGGCTACAATGAGCAGTTCTTC
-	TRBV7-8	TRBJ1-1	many	CASSTRPTLLGLTEAFF	TGTGCCAGCAGCACCCGGCCTACCCTACTAGGTCTTACTGAAGCTTTCTTT
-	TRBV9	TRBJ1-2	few	CASSVERGKGYTF	TGTGCCAGCAGCGTAGAGAGGGGGAAGGGCTACACCTTC
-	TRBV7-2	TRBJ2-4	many	CASSSRLSGQNIQYF	TGTGCCAGCAGCTCACGACTATCGGGTCAAAACATTCAGTACTTC
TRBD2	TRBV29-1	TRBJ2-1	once	CSVVAGGYNEQSF	TGCAGCGTTGTAGCGGGGGGATACAATGAGCAGTCCTTC
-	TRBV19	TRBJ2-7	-	CATGGDKDSYEQYF	TGTGCCACTGGAGGGGACAAGGACTCCTACGAGCAGTACTTC